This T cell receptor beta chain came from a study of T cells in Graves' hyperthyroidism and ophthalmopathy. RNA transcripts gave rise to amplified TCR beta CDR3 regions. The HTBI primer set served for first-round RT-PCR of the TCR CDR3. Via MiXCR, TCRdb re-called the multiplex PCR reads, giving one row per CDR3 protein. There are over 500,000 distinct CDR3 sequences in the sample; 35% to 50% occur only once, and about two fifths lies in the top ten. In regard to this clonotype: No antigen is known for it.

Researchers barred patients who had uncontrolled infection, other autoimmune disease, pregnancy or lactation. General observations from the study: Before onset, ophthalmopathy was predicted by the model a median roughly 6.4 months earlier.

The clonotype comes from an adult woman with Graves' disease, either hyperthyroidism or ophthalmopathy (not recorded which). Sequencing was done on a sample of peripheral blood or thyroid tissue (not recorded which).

This CDR3 is CASIPGQGRGYTF. The CDR3 DNA is TGTGCCAGCATCCCAGGGCAAGGACGTGGCTACACCTTC. The chain has TRBV6-1 and TRBJ1-2; D possibly corresponds to TRBD1 (5 bases). The germline V gene encodes CDR1 MNHNS and CDR2 SASEGT. With 7 bases removed from V and 7 bases from J, the gap between germline ends came to 16 bases. The CDR3 totals 13 residues.